This is a list of T cell receptor beta chains from one sample in a study of T cell changes during pregnancy in multiple sclerosis. Libraries were prepared by immunoSEQ multiplex PCR; TCRdb keeps only in-frame clonotypes and omits some of them. The table records about 40,000 clones, 80% to 90% of them present only once. The input for sequencing was CD4+ T cells from peripheral blood mononuclear cells, taken in the first trimester of pregnancy. All receptors derive from a female donor with multiple sclerosis, enrolled in a pregnancy study. CDR3s include the opening cysteine and the closing phenylalanine or tryptophan. D genes are given only for firm matches. A row's size may be missing; if present it is once, few, many or a size class.

CASSPQRRNSPLHF,TGCGCCAGCAGCCCTCAACGGAGAAATTCACCCCTCCACTTT,TRBJ1-6,TRBV23-1,NA,NA
CASSREGRNTEAFF,TGTGCCAGCAGCCGAGAGGGCCGAAACACTGAAGCTTTCTTT,TRBJ1-1,TRBV7-6,NA,NA
CASSRQGQQETQYF,TGTGCCAGCTCACGACAGGGGCAACAAGAGACCCAGTACTTC,TRBJ2-5,TRBV18,TRBD1,NA
CAWDGTAGSSYNSPLHF,TGTGCCTGGGACGGGACAGCCGGGAGCTCCTATAATTCACCCCTCCACTTT,TRBJ1-6,TRBV30,TRBD1,NA
CASSLTSGYNPRYEQFF,TGTGCCAGCTCCCTGACTAGCGGCTATAACCCACGGTATGAGCAGTTCTTC,TRBJ2-1,TRBV18,TRBD2,NA
CAWSQGPGYEQYF,TGTGCCTGGAGTCAGGGGCCCGGCTACGAGCAGTACTTC,TRBJ2-7,TRBV30,NA,NA
CSVDQTANTEAFF,TGCAGCGTTGACCAGACAGCGAACACTGAAGCTTTCTTT,TRBJ1-1,TRBV29-1,NA,NA
CASSLAGTRILNEQFF,TGTGCCAGCAGCTTGGCCGGGACTAGGATTCTCAATGAGCAGTTCTTC,TRBJ2-1,TRBV5-4,TRBD2,NA
CASSRGQGITTNEKLFF,TGTGCCAGCAGCCGGGGACAGGGCATCACAACTAATGAAAAACTGTTTTTT,TRBJ1-4,TRBV11-2,TRBD1,NA
CASSLGRTGLGGYTF,TGTGCCAGCAGTTTAGGGCGTACAGGGTTAGGTGGCTACACCTTC,TRBJ1-2,TRBV28,NA,NA
CASSRGTSGRRETQYF,TGTGCCAGCAGCCGCGGGACTAGCGGGAGAAGGGAGACCCAGTACTTC,TRBJ2-5,TRBV11-3,TRBD2,NA
CASIGTGNTIYF,TGCGCCAGCATCGGGACAGGGAACACCATATATTTT,TRBJ1-3,TRBV5-1,TRBD1,NA
CASSRTATYNEQFF,TGTGCCAGCAGTCGCACAGCAACCTACAATGAGCAGTTCTTC,TRBJ2-1,TRBV2,NA,NA
CASSYSTGTDGNTIYF,TGTGCCAGCAGTTACTCAACCGGGACAGACGGAAACACCATATATTTT,TRBJ1-3,TRBV6-5,TRBD1,NA
CASSPDRRYEKLFF,TGTGCCAGCAGCCCGGACAGACGATATGAAAAACTGTTTTTT,TRBJ1-4,TRBV7-9,NA,few
CASSSGTGVPSWADTQYF,TGTGCCAGTAGTTCTGGGACAGGGGTCCCAAGTTGGGCAGATACGCAGTATTTT,TRBJ2-3,TRBV19,TRBD1,NA
CASSDELDSGNTIYF,TGTGCCAGCAGTGACGAGCTAGACTCTGGAAACACCATATATTTT,TRBJ1-3,TRBV25-1,NA,few
CASSLAEAGAYEQYF,TGCGCCAGCAGCTTGGCCGAGGCCGGGGCCTACGAGCAGTACTTC,TRBJ2-7,TRBV5-1,NA,NA
CASGLAPGGINTEAFF,TGTGCTAGTGGTTTGGCCCCAGGGGGAATTAACACTGAAGCTTTCTTT,TRBJ1-1,TRBV12-5,TRBD1,NA
CASRTVEAGPGEAFF,TGTGCCAGTAGGACCGTAGAGGCAGGGCCCGGGGAAGCTTTCTTT,TRBJ1-1,TRBV19,NA,once
CASNANPGTEAFF,TGTGCCAGCAACGCTAATCCGGGCACTGAAGCTTTCTTT,TRBJ1-1,TRBV11-1,NA,NA
CASSLDTGSGNTIYF,TGCGCCAGCAGCTTGGATACAGGCTCTGGAAACACCATATATTTT,TRBJ1-3,TRBV5-1,NA,NA
CATEETQYF,TGCGCCACCGAAGAGACCCAGTACTTC,TRBJ2-5,TRBV4-3,NA,NA
CAISAGGQETQYF,TGTGCCATCAGTGCGGGAGGTCAAGAGACCCAGTACTTC,TRBJ2-5,TRBV10-3,TRBD2,NA
CAWSEGARETQYF,TGTGCCTGGAGTGAGGGGGCGCGGGAGACCCAGTACTTC,TRBJ2-5,TRBV30,TRBD1,NA
CASSLIPGMNTEAFF,TGTGCCAGCAGCTTAATTCCGGGTATGAACACTGAAGCTTTCTTT,TRBJ1-1,TRBV7-2,NA,NA
CASSPQGLAENHYEQYF,TGTGCCAGCAGCCCCCAAGGACTAGCGGAGAACCACTACGAGCAGTACTTC,TRBJ2-7,TRBV4-2,TRBD2,NA